This TCR beta chain was identified during a study of molecular identifiers for immune sequencing clone quantification. Study overall: Replicate experiments took RNA from 20,000 or 100,000 naive CD8 cells, divided it five ways and sequenced four.

From the PCR reads, TCRdb called clonotypes with MiXCR, one entry per CDR3 protein. This sample carries more than 450,000 distinct CDR3 sequences, around 25% of them seen once, and the ten largest clones take over 0.6%. What was sequenced was naive CD8+ T cells from blood, with Jurkat cell RNA spiked in. As to subset: FACS-sorted CD8+CD4-CCR7+CD45RA+ naive T cells. This clonotype was sampled from a human donor in good health. Some libraries in this study had Jurkat cell RNA spiked in.

The CDR3 sequence: CASSILAGEDEQYF. CDR3 sequence (DNA): TGTGCCAGTAGTATTCTGGCCGGGGAGGACGAGCAGTACTTC. The chain employs TRBV19 and TRBJ2-7; maybe TRBD2 (6 bases). CDR1 is LNHDA, CDR2 SQIVND, per germline (reference sequence). This CDR3 is 14 amino acids long. V lost 3 bases, J lost 5 bases, and 14 bases lay in between.